The 14 T cell receptor beta chains presented below share a single source sample, sequenced in a study of neurological immune-mediated disorders. One entry per CDR3 protein, called by TCRdb with MiXCR from the 5' RACE reads. The sample holds about 41,000 distinct CDR3 sequences, about 14% seen once. The specimen sequenced was CD4+ T cells from blood. Source of these receptors: a woman aged 55-75 years with HTLV-1-associated myelopathy (HAM/TSP).

This clonotype was seen a few times. The rearrangement uses TRBV30 and TRBJ2-2; D might be TRBD2 (6 bases). This CDR3 region has 13 residues. Germline CDR1 and CDR2: GTSNPN and SVGIG (reference sequence). The V and J ends lost 3 bases and 5 bases respectively, with 10 bases between them. The DNA of the CDR3 is TGTGCCTGGAGGTTGGGGGGTACCGGGGAGCTGTTTTTT. Translation gives CAWRLGGTGELFF.

This clonotype was recorded at least ten times. The chain has TRBV7-9 and TRBJ1-1, with D uncertain. V shed 4 bases and J shed 9 bases, with 12 bases lying between them. In germline, CDR1 is SEHNR, CDR2 FQNEAQ (reference sequence). This CDR3 region has 12 residues. CDR3 coding DNA: TGTGCCAGCAGCTCCGACACAGCCCAAGCTTTCTTT. It specifies CASSSDTAQAFF.

This rearrangement joins TRBV7-9 to TRBJ1-2, with D possibly TRBD1 on 5 matching bases. The ends were cut back, 11 bases at V and 5 bases at J, with 21 bases in the middle. The CDR3 runs 14 residues. The germline V gene encodes CDR1 SEHNR and CDR2 FQNEAQ (reference sequence). CDR3 coding DNA: TGTGCCGCCACAGAGGGGTACGTTAAATATGGCTACACCTTC. Translating gives CAATEGYVKYGYTF.

This clonotype came up many times. V is TRBV2 and J is TRBJ2-7; the D gene is possibly TRBD1 (7 bases). CDR1 and CDR2 from the germline V gene are SNHLY and FYNNEI. The CDR3 is 15 amino acids. Trimming took off 6 bases at V and 0 bases at J, with 15 bases between the two ends. Here the CDR3 reads CASRGGTASSYEQYF. In DNA form, the CDR3 reads TGTGCCAGCAGAGGGGGGACAGCTAGCTCCTACGAGCAGTACTTC.

This clonotype came up many times. This chain joins TRBV5-1 and TRBJ1-4; 8 bases agree with TRBD1. Germline V CDR1 and CDR2: SGHRS, YFSETQ. The CDR3 totals 14 residues. The ends lost 1 base at V and 7 bases at J; junction bases unmatched: 3. CDR3 residues: CASSLQGAGEKLFF. CDR3 nucleotide sequence: TGCGCCAGCAGCTTGCAGGGGGCGGGTGAAAAACTGTTTTTT. The variable domain in full, with the rest retrieved from reference TRBV5-1 and TRBJ1-4, is KAGVTQTPRYLIKTRGQQVTLSCSPISGHRSVSWYQQTPGQGLQFLFEYFSETQRNKGNFPGRFSGRQFSNSRSEMNVSTLELGDSALYLCASSLQGAGEKLFFGSGTQLSVL.

This clonotype was seen at least ten times. The chain has TRBV20-1 and TRBJ2-5; 11 nucleotides agree with TRBD2. Trimming removed 5 bases from V and 2 bases from J; junction bases left unmatched: 10. Germline CDR1 is DFQATT and CDR2 is SNEGSKA (reference sequence). The CDR3 covers 16 residues. CDR3: CSAVRILAGAQETQYF. Here the CDR3 DNA reads TGCAGTGCTGTGAGAATACTAGCGGGGGCACAAGAGACCCAGTACTTC.

There are many counts of this clonotype. This rearrangement joins TRBV12-3 or TRBV12-4 to TRBJ1-5; 9 nucleotides match TRBD1. V lost 4 bases, J lost 7 bases, and 14 bases stayed unmatched. CDR3 length equals 17 residues. The CDR3 is CASSSSWNRGQSQPQHF. The CDR3 DNA is TGTGCCAGCAGTTCTAGCTGGAACAGGGGGCAAAGCCAGCCCCAGCATTTT.

This clonotype was picked up many times. The J gene is TRBJ2-2, the V gene TRBV5-1, with D tentatively TRBD2 (6 bases). Germline V gives CDR1 SGHRS, CDR2 YFSETQ. The CDR3 spans 19 residues. V gave up 4 bases and J gave up 0 bases, with 22 bases separating them. In DNA, the CDR3 is TGCGCCAGCAGCAGGTCCGGGACTCTAGATGGGACGAACACCGGGGAGCTGTTTTTT. Amino acid sequence: CASSRSGTLDGTNTGELFF.

The chain uses TRBV5-1 and TRBJ2-1; TRBD1 is a possible D gene (6 bases). V was cut by 4 bases and J by 10 bases, with 15 bases left in between. There are 13 residues in the CDR3. Germline V gene sequence: CDR1 SGHRS, CDR2 YFSETQ. In DNA form, the CDR3 reads TGCGCCAGCAGCGTAACAGGGTCTGGGGAGCAGTTCTTC. This gives the protein CASSVTGSGEQFF. The variable domain in full, with the rest retrieved from reference TRBV5-1 and TRBJ2-1, is KAGVTQTPRYLIKTRGQQVTLSCSPISGHRSVSWYQQTPGQGLQFLFEYFSETQRNKGNFPGRFSGRQFSNSRSEMNVSTLELGDSALYLCASSVTGSGEQFFGPGTRLTVL.

This clonotype was observed many times. V and J are TRBV7-2 and TRBJ2-1; no clear D gene. Germline V CDR1 and CDR2: SGHTA, FQGNSA. The CDR3 runs 12 residues. V was cut by 5 bases and J by 10 bases, with 12 bases left in between. As DNA, the CDR3 is TGTGCCAGCAGCCCCGGGCCTGTGGAGCAGTTCTTC. It translates to CASSPGPVEQFF. The full variable domain, with the rest looked up from reference TRBV7-2 and TRBJ2-1, is GAGVSQSPSNKVTEKGKDVELRCDPISGHTALYWYRQSLGQGLEFLIYFQGNSAPDKSGLPSDRFSAERTGGSVSTLTIQRTQQEDSAVYLCASSPGPVEQFFGPGTRLTVL.

Many counts were recorded for this clonotype. A much larger clonotype is one base distant, so this may be a read error. The V and J genes are TRBV7-9 and TRBJ2-3; a weak D match, TRBD1 (6 bases). This CDR3 region has 13 residues. CDR1 SEHNR and CDR2 FQNEAQ come from the germline V gene (reference sequence). CDR3 amino acids: CVSSRTVFDTQYF. CDR3 coding DNA: TGTGTCAGCAGCCGGACAGTTTTTGATACGCAGTATTTT.

V gene TRBV7-9 combines with J gene TRBJ2-4; D might be TRBD1 or TRBD2, each matching 6 bases. Germline loops: CDR1 SEHNR, CDR2 FQNEAQ (reference sequence). V was trimmed by 5 bases and J by 8 bases, leaving 16 bases between them. This CDR3 spans 14 amino acids. The CDR3 nucleotides read TGTGCCAGCAGCCCAGAGGGGGGAGCGGACATTCAGTACTTC. Translated, it gives CASSPEGGADIQYF. Full variable domain (outside the CDR3, taken from reference TRBV7-9 and TRBJ2-4): DTGVSQNPRHKITKRGQNVTFRCDPISEHNRLYWYRQTLGQGPEFLTYFQNEAQLEKSRLLSDRFSAERPKGSFSTLEIQRTEQGDSAMYLCASSPEGGADIQYFGAGTRLSVL.

The chain combines TRBV9 with TRBJ2-3; D gene uncertain. CDR1 and CDR2 from the germline V gene are SGDLS and YYNGEE. V lost 0 bases to trimming and J lost 6 bases, with 14 bases between them. The CDR3 totals 15 residues. The CDR3 reads CASSVEVDPLDTQYF. In nucleotides, the CDR3 is TGTGCCAGCAGCGTAGAGGTTGACCCACTGGATACGCAGTATTTT.

In this sample, this clonotype turned up a few times. The J gene is TRBJ1-3, the V gene TRBV3-1; D is unresolved. Germline V gene data show CDR1 as LGHDT and CDR2 as YNNKEL (reference sequence). V was cut by 3 bases and J by 0 bases, with 21 bases left in between. This CDR3 contains 19 residues. CDR3 sequence reads: CASSQAPTHTRDSGNTIYF. The DNA of the CDR3 is TGTGCCAGCAGCCAGGCCCCCACGCACACCCGCGACTCTGGAAACACCATATATTTT.